The 3 T cell receptor beta chains given below trace back to one sample, sequenced in a study of cytomegalovirus exposure and HLA in healthy donors. PCR used 60 Vbeta primers and 13 Jbeta primers. The method was immunoSEQ multiplex PCR; TCRdb's version includes in-frame clones alone and lacks a portion of them. Among 130,000 or so clones, 70% to 75% were seen once, and the ten largest hold less than 2.5%. Sequencing used PBMCs. The receptors stem from a middle-aged woman in good health and CMV-seropositive.

A few counts support this clone. V usage is TRBV7-2 and J usage is TRBJ2-5, with 9 nucleotides matching TRBD2. The germline gives CDR1 SGHTA, CDR2 FQGNSA. The CDR3 totals 16 residues. Trimming at V came to 4 bases and at J to 6 bases, leaving 12 bases not matched to a gene. The CDR3 here is CASSSLGLAGRKTQYF. The DNA of the CDR3 is TGTGCCAGCAGCTCGCTTGGCCTAGCGGGACGAAAGACCCAGTACTTC.

The chain recombines TRBV2 with TRBJ1-5; the match to TRBD1 covers 8 bases. The V and J ends lost 6 bases and 9 bases, in that order; junction bases with no gene match: 10. This CDR3 spans 14 amino acids. Germline V CDR1 and CDR2: SNHLY, FYNNEI. DNA of the CDR3: TGTGCCAGCAGCCGACAGGGGCCCTATGGGCCCCAGCATTTT. Protein product: CASSRQGPYGPQHF.

This sequence joins TRBV7-2 and TRBJ2-3; 13 bases match TRBD2. This CDR3 contains 16 residues. CDR1 and CDR2 from the germline V gene are SGHTA and FQGNSA. The V gene end was trimmed by 4 bases and the J gene end by 5 bases; junction bases not matched to a gene: 6. Here the CDR3 reads CASSSGTSGTGDTQYF. The CDR3 nucleotides are TGTGCCAGCAGCTCCGGGACTAGCGGGACCGGAGATACGCAGTATTTT.